The present entry profiles one T cell receptor beta chain with its context. Its recognized antigen is unknown. The input lacks base qualities; no much larger clone sits a single base away. As encoded in the germline V gene (reference sequence), CDR1 is GTSNPN while CDR2 is SVGIG. The CDR3 has 12 amino acids, counting the end cysteine and phenylalanine. Just the 36-base CDR3 DNA is kept, in frame starting at base 1. V and J are truncated by 5 bases and 3 bases respectively, leaving an intervening sequence of 10 bases. The library was prepared using the immunoSEQ multiplex PCR assay. A mixture of 60 forward primers for TCR Vbeta segments and 13 reverse primers for TCR Jbeta segments was used in the multiplex PCR. Amplification of the CDR3 region of rearranged TCR beta genes was performed with a multiplex PCR assay on genomic DNA. Amplified TCR beta libraries were sequenced as 87-base-pair reads on the Illumina HiSeq System. Processing in the source paper ran as follows. A later analysis tallied roughly 78 million unique TCR beta chains across the approximately 670 repertoires, and roughly 11 million of those chains were shared by two or more donors. Raw reads were error-corrected and collapsed into unique sequences by a nearest-neighbor algorithm in which closely related sequences were merged to remove PCR and sequencing errors. V, D and J gene segments were assigned by aligning CDR3 sequences to IMGT reference sequences. For a sequence to be retained, at least a six-nucleotide match to both a V gene segment and a J gene segment was required. A rearrangement was called productive if the CDR3 had no stop codons and remained in frame with V and J, and every other rearrangement was called non-productive. Following IMGT convention, CDR3 was defined as the stretch from the second conserved V-encoded cysteine up to the conserved J-encoded phenylalanine. In an earlier analysis of some 550 of the donors, sequences lacking an unambiguous match to a single V gene segment were excluded. In an earlier analysis of 587 of the donors, V segments were called functional above 56.7% productive rearrangements and were called segregating when the between-donor standard deviation exceeded 5%. A statistical classification framework was developed to diagnose cytomegalovirus status using the catalog of TCR beta chain sequences. In a later analysis, TCR nucleotide sequences were compared against IMGT/GENE-DB human TR gene sequences so that V and J genes could be assigned. A later analysis assigned CDR3 sequences and most-parsimonious VDJ recombination scenarios with the TCRdist pipeline. In a later analysis, each TCR beta chain was defined by its CDR3 amino acid sequence together with its V-gene family, and reads without a unique V-gene family were excluded. To address suspected cross-contamination and a sequencing artifact, a later analysis removed a few hundred highly shared, low-generation-probability nucleotide sequences. In a later analysis, a clonal expansion index for each public chain was calculated from normalized within-repertoire ranks of inferred template counts. A later analysis computed generation probabilities with a VDJ recombination model fitted to out-of-frame rearrangements, and checked the results against IGoR. In a later analysis, hypergeometric tests were used to score TCR-TCR, TCR-HLA and TCR-CMV co-occurrence, with a repertoire-size bias correction applied to TCR pairs. In a later analysis, false discovery rates were estimated by permuting HLA or CMV assignments 20 times. A later analysis grouped co-occurring TCRs with DBSCAN, adding TCRdist sequence similarity when clustering within HLA-allele-positive subsets. Repertoires with fewer than 30,000 or more than 120,000 public chains, plus five repertoires with anomalous nucleotide sharing, were excluded from co-occurrence clustering. Held by TCRdb, this immuneACCESS table contains in-frame sequences only and omits some clones. Under half of the omission traces to an unresolved V gene where checked; the cause of the rest is unknown. The V and J calls and clone size were taken over from that table, and D and trimming were inferred from the DNA. The sample table lists some 190,000 clones, roughly 76% of them with a count of one. Over 2% of the sample is taken by the ten largest.

The cohort consisted of approximately 670 healthy bone marrow donors. Cohort members were all nominally healthy when sampled, although unrecorded immune exposures were likely present. The donor tested CMV seropositive and was one of the 289 seropositive cohort members. Every donor gave a peripheral blood sample, and the peripheral blood mononuclear cells from that sample were used for TCR beta sequencing. The Qiagen DNeasy Blood Extraction Kit was used to extract genomic DNA from the blood cell samples. The data are from a study of cytomegalovirus exposure and HLA in healthy donors (dated by TCRdb to about 2017). In terms of the full investigation: According to an earlier analysis of a few hundred of the donors, roughly 180 million T cells yielded some 110 million unique TCR beta sequences and about 280 Gb of sequence data. To decide whether each TCR beta V gene segment behaved as functional or pseudogenic, an earlier analysis of several hundred of the donors relied on high-throughput TCR beta sequencing. A later analysis re-analyzed previously published TCR beta repertoires from 550 to 700 donors and added high-resolution HLA genotyping to study TCR occurrence patterns. The study aimed to test whether signatures of past pathogen exposure could be identified by cataloging public T cell receptors. Of the roughly 410 genotyped donors, more than 75% were placed in the genetic ancestry cluster associated with self-reported Caucasian donors. Every repertoire in the discovery cohort had been generated on one and the same sequencing platform. Along with the 666-subject first cohort, a separate validation cohort of around 110 different subjects was used. Donor age, sex, ethnicity and CMV serostatus were compiled alongside the repertoire data. The study used immunosequencing to profile the T cell repertoires of hundreds of subjects and linked those repertoires to cytomegalovirus serostatus. Across approximately 400 genotyped donors of the cohort, an average of roughly 230,000 unique TCR beta nucleotide sequences per donor were sequenced, and roughly a sixth of those sequences were non-productive. HLA typing included class I and class II loci at four-digit resolution. Typing coverage varied by locus: roughly 629-640 donors for A, B, C, DRB1 and DQB1; roughly 500 for DQA1; some 610 for DPA1; fewer than 480 for DPB1. Approximately 300 gigabases of sequencing data and roughly 80 million unique TCR sequences made up an early release that covered over 550 HLA-typed donors. Rather than drawing on any new phenotypic data, the later analysis identified candidate immune exposures from TCR beta sequences and the way those sequences occurred across donors. High-throughput TCR immunosequencing, statistical association of individual TCRs with disease status, and machine learning were combined to predict cytomegalovirus infection status. A later genetic analysis used genome-wide SNP genotypes for about 55% of the 666 donors, treating that subset as a discovery cohort. Roughly five DR-DQ haplotypes were handled as single units for association and clustering because linkage in the cohort was strong. The paper's findings and limits, for the study overall: Cytomegalovirus status was reported to be diagnosed by the classifier with high specificity and sensitivity in both the original and validation cohorts. The presence/absence analyses assumed that sequencing depth was roughly uniform across donors, and that assumption may not be true. According to the authors, the approach could potentially be generalized to other disease states and immunological phenotypes. In vitro tests confirmed that a few of the cytomegalovirus-associated TCR beta chains recognize cytomegalovirus antigens. A later analysis found that HLA-associated TCR beta chains were more clonally expanded and had lower generation probabilities than equally common non-associated chains. In a later genetic analysis, a missense DCLRE1C variant was associated with V-gene and J-gene trimming of TCR beta chains, and the association was replicated in an independent cohort. Compared with the roughly 600-donor mean, donors in an Asian-associated ancestry cluster had fewer N-insertions in productive TCRs, according to a later genetic analysis. A later analysis found that TCR association rates varied across HLA loci, with DRB1 alleles showing the most associated TCRs and HLA-C alleles the fewest. According to a later analysis, most CMV-associated TCR beta chains appeared to be HLA-restricted, and the HLA associations seemed to be driven largely by CMV exposure. Broadly in line with IMGT annotations, most TCR beta V segments showed up in productive rearrangements about 87% or about 30% of the time in an earlier analysis of around 600 of the donors. While some public TCRs were present in many individuals, most TCR sequences turned up only very rarely across donors. The cohort was sequenced for TCR beta chains only, and without alpha or paired-chain data the features that could be detected were limited. The sequencing pipeline was judged likely to have produced a cluster of highly shared sequence variants as a technical artifact. Correlated functional status among segregating V segments might be attributable to linkage disequilibrium, but an unknown experimental factor could not be ruled out. In a later analysis, several top co-occurrence clusters were reported to appear linked to parvovirus B19, influenza, CMV and Epstein-Barr virus. For the cohort, immune exposure information was limited to CMV serostatus. Some IMGT-functional V segments, including TRBV6-2 and TRBV6-3, could not be distinguished by the 87-base-pair reads and were therefore excluded. Because HLA typing was unavailable for some donors at each locus, only the typed subset was used in association tests. A later analysis associated 15,000 or so TCR beta sequences with specific HLA alleles at a false discovery rate of 0.05. Because counts were too low, approximately 15 rarely observed V segments, including chromosome 9 orphons, were excluded from the earlier analysis of 587 of the donors. In the study, roughly 160 TCR beta chains were listed as associated with cytomegalovirus. A further reported finding was that TCR beta sequences accurately predicted the HLA-A and HLA-B alleles for most subjects in the first cohort. Strong co-occurrence of HLA alleles, especially DR and DQ, made assigning TCR associations to individual alleles difficult.

In this chain, TRBV30 is recombined with TRBJ2-5; tentative D gene TRBD1, with 6 bases matching. The specimen was PBMCs. The receptor was isolated from a woman in her 30s in good health and CMV-seropositive. Here the CDR3 is given as CAWGQTEETQYF. The sequence in DNA is TGTGCCTGGGGACAGACAGAAGAGACCCAGTACTTC.